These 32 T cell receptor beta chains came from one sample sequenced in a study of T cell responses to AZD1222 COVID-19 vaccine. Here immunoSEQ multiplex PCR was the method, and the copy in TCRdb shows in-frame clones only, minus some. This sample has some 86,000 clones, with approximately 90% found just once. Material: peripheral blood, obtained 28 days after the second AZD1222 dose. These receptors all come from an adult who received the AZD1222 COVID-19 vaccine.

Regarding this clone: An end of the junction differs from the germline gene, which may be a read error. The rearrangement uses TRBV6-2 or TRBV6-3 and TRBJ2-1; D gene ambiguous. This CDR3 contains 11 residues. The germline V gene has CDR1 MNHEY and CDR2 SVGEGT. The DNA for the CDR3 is TGTGCCAGCAGTTCCTTCAATGAGCAGTTCTTC. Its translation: CASSSFNEQFF.

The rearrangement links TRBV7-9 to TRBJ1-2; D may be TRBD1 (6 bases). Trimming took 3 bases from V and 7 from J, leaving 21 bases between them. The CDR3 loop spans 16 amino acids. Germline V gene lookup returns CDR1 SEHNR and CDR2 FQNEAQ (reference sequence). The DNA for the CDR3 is TGTGCCAGCAGCTTGGCCGGGACATCTCAAGCAGGTGGCTACACCTTC. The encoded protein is CASSLAGTSQAGGYTF.

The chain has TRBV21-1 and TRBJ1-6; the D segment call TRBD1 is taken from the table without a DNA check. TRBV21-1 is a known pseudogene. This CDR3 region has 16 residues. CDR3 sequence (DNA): TGTGCCAGCAGCAAAGGAACAGAACAACATAATTCACCCCTCCACTTT. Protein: CASSKGTEQHNSPLHF.

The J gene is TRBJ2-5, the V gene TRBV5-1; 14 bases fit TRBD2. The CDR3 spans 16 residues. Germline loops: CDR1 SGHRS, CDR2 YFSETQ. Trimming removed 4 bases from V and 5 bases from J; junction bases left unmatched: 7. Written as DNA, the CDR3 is TGCGCCAGCAGCATGAGGACTAGCGGGGGGTCGGAGACCCAGTACTTC. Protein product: CASSMRTSGGSETQYF.

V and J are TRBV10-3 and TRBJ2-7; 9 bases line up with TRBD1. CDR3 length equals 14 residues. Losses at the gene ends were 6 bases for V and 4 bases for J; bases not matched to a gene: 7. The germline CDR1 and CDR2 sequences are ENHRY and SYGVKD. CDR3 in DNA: TGTGCCATCAGGGCCCCGGGACAGGGTTACGAGCAGTACTTC. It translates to CAIRAPGQGYEQYF.

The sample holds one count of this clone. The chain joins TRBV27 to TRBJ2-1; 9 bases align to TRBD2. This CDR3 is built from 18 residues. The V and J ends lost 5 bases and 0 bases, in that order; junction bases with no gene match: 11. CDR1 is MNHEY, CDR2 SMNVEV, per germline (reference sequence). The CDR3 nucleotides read TGTGCCAGCAGTCAGAGCTGGGGCGGGGGGGTCTCCTACAATGAGCAGTTCTTC. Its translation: CASSQSWGGGVSYNEQFF.

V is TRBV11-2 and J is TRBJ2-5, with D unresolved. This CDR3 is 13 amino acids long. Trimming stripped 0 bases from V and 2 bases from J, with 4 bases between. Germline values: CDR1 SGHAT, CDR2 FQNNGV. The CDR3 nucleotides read TGTGCCAGCAGCTTAGACAGACAAGAGACCCAGTACTTC. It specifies CASSLDRQETQYF. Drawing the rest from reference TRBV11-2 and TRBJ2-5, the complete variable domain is EAGVAQSPRYKIIEKRQSVAFWCNPISGHATLYWYQQILGQGPKLLIQFQNNGVVDDSQLPKDRFSAERLKGVDSTLKIQPAKLEDSAVYLCASSLDRQETQYFGPGTRLLVL.

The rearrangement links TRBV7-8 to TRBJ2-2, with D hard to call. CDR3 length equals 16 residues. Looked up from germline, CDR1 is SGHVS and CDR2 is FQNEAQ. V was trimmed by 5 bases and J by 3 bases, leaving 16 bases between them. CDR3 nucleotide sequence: TGTGCCAGCAGCCAATCATGGGTACCTTACACCGGGGAGCTGTTTTTT. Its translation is CASSQSWVPYTGELFF.

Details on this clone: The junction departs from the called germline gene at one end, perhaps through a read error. The CDR3 DNA reads as TGTGCTAGCAGCTTAGAGAAGGGCTCCTACGAGCAGTACTTC. Translated: CASSLEKGSYEQYF. This rearrangement joins TRBV7-7 to TRBJ2-7, with D hard to call. The germline gives CDR1 SSHAT, CDR2 FNYEAQ (reference sequence). This CDR3 has 14 amino acids.

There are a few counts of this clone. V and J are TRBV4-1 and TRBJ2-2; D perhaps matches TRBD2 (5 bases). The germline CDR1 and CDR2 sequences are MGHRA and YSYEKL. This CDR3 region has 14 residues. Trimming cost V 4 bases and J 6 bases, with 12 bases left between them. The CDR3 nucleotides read TGCGCCAGCAGCCGGGCGGCTAGCCCCGGGGAGCTGTTTTTT. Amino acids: CASSRAASPGELFF.

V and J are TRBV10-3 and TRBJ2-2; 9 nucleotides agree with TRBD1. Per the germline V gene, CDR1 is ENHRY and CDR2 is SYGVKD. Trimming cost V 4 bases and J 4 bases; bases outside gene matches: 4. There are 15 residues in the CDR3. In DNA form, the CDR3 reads TGTGCCATCAGTGTCGAACAGGGGGCCACCGGGGAGCTGTTTTTT. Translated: CAISVEQGATGELFF.

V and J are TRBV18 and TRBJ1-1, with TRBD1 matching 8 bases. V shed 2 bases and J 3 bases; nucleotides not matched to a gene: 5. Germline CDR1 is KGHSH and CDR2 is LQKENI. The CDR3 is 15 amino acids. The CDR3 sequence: CASSPSDRGHTEAFF. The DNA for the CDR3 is TGTGCCAGCTCACCATCCGACAGGGGCCACACTGAAGCTTTCTTT.

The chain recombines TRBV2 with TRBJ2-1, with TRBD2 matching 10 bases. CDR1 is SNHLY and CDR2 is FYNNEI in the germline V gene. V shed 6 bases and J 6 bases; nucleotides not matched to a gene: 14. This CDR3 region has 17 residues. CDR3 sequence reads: CASREREGLAGANEQFF. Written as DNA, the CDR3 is TGTGCCAGCAGGGAACGAGAGGGGCTAGCGGGGGCCAATGAGCAGTTCTTC.

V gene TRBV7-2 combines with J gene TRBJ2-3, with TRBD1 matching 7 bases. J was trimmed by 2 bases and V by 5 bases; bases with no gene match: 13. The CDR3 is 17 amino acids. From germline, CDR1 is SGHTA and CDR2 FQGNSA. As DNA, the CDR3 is TGTGCCAGCAGCGCGAACTACAGACAGGGAGCCACAGATACGCAGTATTTT. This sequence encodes CASSANYRQGATDTQYF.

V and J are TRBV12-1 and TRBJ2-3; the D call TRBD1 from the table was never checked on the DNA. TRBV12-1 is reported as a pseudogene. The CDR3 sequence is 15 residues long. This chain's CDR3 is CASSRLTGGYDTQYF. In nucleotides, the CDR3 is TGTGCCAGCAGCCGACTGACAGGGGGCTACGATACGCAGTATTTT.

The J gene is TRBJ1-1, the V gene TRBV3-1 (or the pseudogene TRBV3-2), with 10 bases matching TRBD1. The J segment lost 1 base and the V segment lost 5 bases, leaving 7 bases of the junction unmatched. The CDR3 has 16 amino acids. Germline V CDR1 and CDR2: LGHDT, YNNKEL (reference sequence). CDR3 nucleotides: TGTGCCAGCAGCGCGCGGGACAGGGGAAGGAACACTGAAGCTTTCTTT. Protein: CASSARDRGRNTEAFF.

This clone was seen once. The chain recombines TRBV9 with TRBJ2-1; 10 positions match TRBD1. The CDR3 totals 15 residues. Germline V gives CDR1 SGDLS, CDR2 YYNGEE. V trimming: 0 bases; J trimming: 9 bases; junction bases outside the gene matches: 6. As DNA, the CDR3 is TGTGCCAGCAGCGTAGTGGGACAGGGGCTACCTGAGCAGTTCTTC. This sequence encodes CASSVVGQGLPEQFF.

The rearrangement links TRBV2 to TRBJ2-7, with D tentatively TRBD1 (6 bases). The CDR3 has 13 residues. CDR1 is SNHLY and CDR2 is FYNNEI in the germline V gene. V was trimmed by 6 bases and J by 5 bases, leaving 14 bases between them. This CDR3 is CASRIGGPNEQYF. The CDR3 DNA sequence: TGTGCCAGCAGAATAGGGGGTCCGAACGAGCAGTACTTC.

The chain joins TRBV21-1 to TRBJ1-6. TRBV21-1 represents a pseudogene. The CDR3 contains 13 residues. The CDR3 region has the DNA TGTGCCAGCAGCAAAGTGGATAATTCACCCCTCCACTTT. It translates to CASSKVDNSPLHF.

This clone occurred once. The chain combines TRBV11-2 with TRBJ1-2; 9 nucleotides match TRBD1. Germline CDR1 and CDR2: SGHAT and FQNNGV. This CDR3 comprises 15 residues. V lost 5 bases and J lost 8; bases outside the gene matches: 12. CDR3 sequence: CASSPGGTGLGGYTF. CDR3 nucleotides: TGTGCCAGCAGCCCGGGTGGGACAGGGCTAGGGGGCTACACCTTC. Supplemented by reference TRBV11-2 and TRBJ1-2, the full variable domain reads EAGVAQSPRYKIIEKRQSVAFWCNPISGHATLYWYQQILGQGPKLLIQFQNNGVVDDSQLPKDRFSAERLKGVDSTLKIQPAKLEDSAVYLCASSPGGTGLGGYTFGSGTRLTVV.

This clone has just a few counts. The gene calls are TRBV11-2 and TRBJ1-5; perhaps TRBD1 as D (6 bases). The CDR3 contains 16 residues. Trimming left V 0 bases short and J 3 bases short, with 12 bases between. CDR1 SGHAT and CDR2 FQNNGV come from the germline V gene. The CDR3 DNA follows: TGTGCCAGCAGCTTAGATGTGCCAGGGGACAATCAGCCCCAGCATTTT. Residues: CASSLDVPGDNQPQHF.

CDR3 residues: CAIARVKETQYF. The CDR3 nucleotides read TGTGCCATCGCCAGGGTAAAAGAGACCCAGTACTTC. The chain recombines TRBV10-3 with TRBJ2-5; D perhaps matches TRBD1 (5 bases). CDR1 is ENHRY and CDR2 is SYGVKD in the germline V gene. V was trimmed by 8 bases and J by 3 bases, leaving 10 bases between them. The CDR3 is 12 residues long.

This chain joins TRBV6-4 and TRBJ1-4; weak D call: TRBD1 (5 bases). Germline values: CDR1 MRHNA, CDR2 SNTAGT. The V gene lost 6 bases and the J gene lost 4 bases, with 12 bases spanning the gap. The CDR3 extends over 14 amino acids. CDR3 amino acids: CASSPTGDNEKLFF. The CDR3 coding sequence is TGTGCCAGCAGCCCCACGGGGGATAATGAAAAACTGTTTTTT.

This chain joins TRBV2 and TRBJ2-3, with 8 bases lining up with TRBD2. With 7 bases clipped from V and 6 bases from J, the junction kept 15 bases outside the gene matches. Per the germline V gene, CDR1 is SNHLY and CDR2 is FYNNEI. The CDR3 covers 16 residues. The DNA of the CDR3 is TGTGCCAGCACCAAAATCCCGGGGGGGGCCAGGGATACGCAGTATTTT. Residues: CASTKIPGGARDTQYF.

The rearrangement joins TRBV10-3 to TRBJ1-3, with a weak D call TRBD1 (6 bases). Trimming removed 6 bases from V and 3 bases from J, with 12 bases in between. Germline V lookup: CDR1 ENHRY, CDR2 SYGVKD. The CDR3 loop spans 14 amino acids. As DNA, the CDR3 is TGTGCCATCAGCCGAGCAGGGGATGGAAACACCATATATTTT. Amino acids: CAISRAGDGNTIYF.

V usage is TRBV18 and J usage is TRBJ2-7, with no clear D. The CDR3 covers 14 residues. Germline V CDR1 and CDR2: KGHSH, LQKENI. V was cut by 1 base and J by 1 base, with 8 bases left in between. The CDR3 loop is CASSPLRASYEQYF. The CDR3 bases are TGTGCCAGCTCACCACTAAGGGCTTCCTACGAGCAGTACTTC.

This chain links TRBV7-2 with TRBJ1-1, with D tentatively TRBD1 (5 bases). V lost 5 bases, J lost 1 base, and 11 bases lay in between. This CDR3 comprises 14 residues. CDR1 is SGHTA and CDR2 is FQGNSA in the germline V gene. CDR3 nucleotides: TGTGCCAGCAGCCCGGGACTCTCGAACACTGAAGCTTTCTTT. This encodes CASSPGLSNTEAFF. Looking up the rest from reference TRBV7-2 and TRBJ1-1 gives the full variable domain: GAGVSQSPSNKVTEKGKDVELRCDPISGHTALYWYRQSLGQGLEFLIYFQGNSAPDKSGLPSDRFSAERTGGSVSTLTIQRTQQEDSAVYLCASSPGLSNTEAFFGQGTRLTVV.

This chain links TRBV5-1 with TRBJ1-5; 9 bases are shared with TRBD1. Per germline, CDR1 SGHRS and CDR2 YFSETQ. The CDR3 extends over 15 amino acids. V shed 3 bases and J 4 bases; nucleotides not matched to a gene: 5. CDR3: CASSSGTGTNQPQHF. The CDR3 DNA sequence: TGCGCCAGCAGCTCCGGGACAGGGACAAATCAGCCCCAGCATTTT.

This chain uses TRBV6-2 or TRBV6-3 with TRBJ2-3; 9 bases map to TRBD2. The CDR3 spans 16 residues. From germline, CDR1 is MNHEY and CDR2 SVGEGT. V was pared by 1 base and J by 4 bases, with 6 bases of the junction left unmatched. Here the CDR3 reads CASSYWLAGGADTQYF. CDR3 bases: TGTGCCAGCAGTTACTGGCTCGCGGGGGGGGCAGATACGCAGTATTTT.

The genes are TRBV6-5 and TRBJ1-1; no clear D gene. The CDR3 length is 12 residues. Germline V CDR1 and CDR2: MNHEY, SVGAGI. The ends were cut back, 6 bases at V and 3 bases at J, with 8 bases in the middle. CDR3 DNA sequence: TGTGCCAGCAGGCGGTGGGACACTGAAGCTTTCTTT. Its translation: CASRRWDTEAFF.

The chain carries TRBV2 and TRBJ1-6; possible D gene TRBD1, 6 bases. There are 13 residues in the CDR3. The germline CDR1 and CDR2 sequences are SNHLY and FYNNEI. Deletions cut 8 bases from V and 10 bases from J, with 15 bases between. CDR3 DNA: TGTGCCAGCGGGTGGGGGACACAGTCACCCCTCCACTTT. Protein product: CASGWGTQSPLHF. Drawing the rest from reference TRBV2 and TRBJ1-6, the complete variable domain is EPEVTQTPSHQVTQMGQEVILRCVPISNHLYFYWYRQILGQKVEFLVSFYNNEISEKSEIFDDQFSVERPDGSNFTLKIRSTKLEDSAMYFCASGWGTQSPLHFGNGTRLTVT.

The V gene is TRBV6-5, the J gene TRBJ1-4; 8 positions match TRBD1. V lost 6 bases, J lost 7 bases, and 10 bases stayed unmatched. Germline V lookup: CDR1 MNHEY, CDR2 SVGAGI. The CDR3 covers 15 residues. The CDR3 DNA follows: TGTGCCAGCAGCGCTACAGGGGGTATAAGTGAAAAACTGTTTTTT. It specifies CASSATGGISEKLFF.